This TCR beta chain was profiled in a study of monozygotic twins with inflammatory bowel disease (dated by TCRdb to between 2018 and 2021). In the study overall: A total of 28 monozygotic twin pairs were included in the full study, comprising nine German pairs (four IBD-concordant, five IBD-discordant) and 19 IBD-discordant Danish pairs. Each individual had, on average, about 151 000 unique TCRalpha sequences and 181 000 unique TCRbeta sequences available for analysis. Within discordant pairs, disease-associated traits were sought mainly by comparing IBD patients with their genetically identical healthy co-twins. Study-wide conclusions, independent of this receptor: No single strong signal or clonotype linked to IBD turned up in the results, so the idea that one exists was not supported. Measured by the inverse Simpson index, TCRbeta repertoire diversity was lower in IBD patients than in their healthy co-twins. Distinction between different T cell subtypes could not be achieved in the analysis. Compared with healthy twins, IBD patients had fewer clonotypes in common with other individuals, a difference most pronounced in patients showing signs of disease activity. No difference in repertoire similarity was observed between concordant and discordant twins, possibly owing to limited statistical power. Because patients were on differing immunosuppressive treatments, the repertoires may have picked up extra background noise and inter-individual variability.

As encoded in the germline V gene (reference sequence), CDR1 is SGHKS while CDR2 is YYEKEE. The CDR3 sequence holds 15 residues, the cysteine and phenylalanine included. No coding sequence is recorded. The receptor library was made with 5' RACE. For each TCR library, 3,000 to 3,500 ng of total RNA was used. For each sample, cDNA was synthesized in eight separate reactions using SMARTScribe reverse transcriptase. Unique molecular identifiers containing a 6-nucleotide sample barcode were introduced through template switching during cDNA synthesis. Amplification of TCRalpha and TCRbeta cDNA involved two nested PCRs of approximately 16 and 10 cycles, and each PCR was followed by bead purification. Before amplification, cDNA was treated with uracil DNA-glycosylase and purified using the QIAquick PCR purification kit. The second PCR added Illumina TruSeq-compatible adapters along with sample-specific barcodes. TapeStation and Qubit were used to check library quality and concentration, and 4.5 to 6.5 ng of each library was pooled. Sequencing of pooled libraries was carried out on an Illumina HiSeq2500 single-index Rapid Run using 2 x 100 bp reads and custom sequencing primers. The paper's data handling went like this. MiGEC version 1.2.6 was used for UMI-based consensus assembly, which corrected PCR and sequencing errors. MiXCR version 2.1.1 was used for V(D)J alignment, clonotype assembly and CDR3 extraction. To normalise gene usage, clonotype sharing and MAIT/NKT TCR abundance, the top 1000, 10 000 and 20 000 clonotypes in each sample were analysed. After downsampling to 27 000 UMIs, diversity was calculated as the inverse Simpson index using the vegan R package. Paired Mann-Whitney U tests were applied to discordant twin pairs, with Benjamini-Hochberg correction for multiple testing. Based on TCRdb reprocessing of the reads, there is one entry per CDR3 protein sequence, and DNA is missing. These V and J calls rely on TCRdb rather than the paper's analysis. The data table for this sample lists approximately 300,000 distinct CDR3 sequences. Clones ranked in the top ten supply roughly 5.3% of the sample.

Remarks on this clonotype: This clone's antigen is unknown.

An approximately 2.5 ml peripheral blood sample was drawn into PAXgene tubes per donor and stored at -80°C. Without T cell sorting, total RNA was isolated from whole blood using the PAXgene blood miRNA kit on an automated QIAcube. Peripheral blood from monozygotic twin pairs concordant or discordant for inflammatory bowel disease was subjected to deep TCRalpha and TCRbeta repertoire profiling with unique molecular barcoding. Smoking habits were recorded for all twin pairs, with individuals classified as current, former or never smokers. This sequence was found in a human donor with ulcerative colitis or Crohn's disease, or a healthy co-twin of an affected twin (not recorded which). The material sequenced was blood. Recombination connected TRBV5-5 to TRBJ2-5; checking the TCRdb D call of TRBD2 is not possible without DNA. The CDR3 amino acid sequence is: CASSLGLIPGETQYF.